A single sample is the source of the 20 T cell receptor beta chains below, sequenced in a study of blood T cell repertoires in COVID-19. Repertoires were generated with immunoSEQ multiplex PCR, while TCRdb's copy carries only in-frame clones and drops some. Of 250,000 to 400,000 clones listed, 87% were seen once; the top ten hold under 5.5%. The sample taken for sequencing was PBMCs or T cells enriched from blood (not recorded which). These receptors came from a woman aged 25 to 39 who had recovered from COVID-19.

This clone was seen a single time. CDR3 coding DNA: TGTGCCAGCAGCTTAGGTGGGCTAGCGGGGTATAATGAGCAGTTCTTC. It specifies CASSLGGLAGYNEQFF. The J gene is TRBJ2-1, the V gene TRBV7-2, with TRBD2 identical over 9 bases. Germline V lookup: CDR1 SGHTA, CDR2 FQGNSA. The ends lost 1 base at V and 7 bases at J; junction bases unmatched: 8. The CDR3 has 16 amino acids.

CDR3 amino acids: CASSPGQWEQYF. The CDR3 DNA reads as TGTGCCAGCAGTCCCGGACAGTGGGAGCAGTACTTC. The chain couples TRBV27 to TRBJ2-7, with D tentatively TRBD1 (6 bases). Per germline, CDR1 MNHEY and CDR2 SMNVEV (reference sequence). The length of the CDR3 is 12 residues. The ends were cut back, 5 bases at V and 7 bases at J, with 12 bases in the middle.

V usage is TRBV6-5 and J usage is TRBJ1-6; D is unresolved. V shed 3 bases and J shed 6 bases, with 12 bases lying between them. The CDR3 sequence is 15 residues long. Germline-derived CDR1 and CDR2 are MNHEY and SVGAGI. The CDR3 loop reads CASSYRAGLNSPLHF. DNA for the CDR3: TGTGCCAGCAGTTATAGGGCTGGACTTAATTCACCCCTCCACTTT.

This chain uses TRBV5-6 with TRBJ2-3; D may be TRBD2 (6 bases). The V end lost 2 bases, the J end lost 2 bases, and 9 bases lay between the germline ends. Germline CDR1 reads SGHDT; CDR2 reads YYEEEE. This CDR3 comprises 14 residues. CDR3 sequence: CASSLGTATDTQYF. The CDR3, as DNA: TGTGCCAGCAGCTTAGGGACTGCCACAGATACGCAGTATTTT.

This rearrangement joins TRBV30 to TRBJ2-1; D unresolved. Looked up from germline, CDR1 is GTSNPN and CDR2 is SVGIG (reference sequence). V lost 5 bases and J 6 bases, leaving 8 bases between the germline ends. The CDR3 consists of 11 residues. The CDR3 nucleotides read TGTGCCTGGGCCGGTGGCAATGAGCAGTTCTTC. It yields the protein CAWAGGNEQFF. Full variable domain (rest looked up from reference TRBV30 and TRBJ2-1): SQTIHQWPATLVQPVGSPLSLECTVEGTSNPNLYWYRQAAGRGLQLLFYSVGIGQISSEVPQNLSASRPQDRQFILSSKKLLLSDSGFYLCAWAGGNEQFFGPGTRLTVL.

The genes are TRBV6-5 and TRBJ1-2, with D possibly matching TRBD1 (6 bases). This CDR3 is built from 14 residues. V shed 6 bases and J shed 4 bases, with 15 bases lying between them. Germline V gene sequence: CDR1 MNHEY, CDR2 SVGAGI. CDR3 sequence: CASRLAGVFYGYTF. CDR3 bases: TGTGCCAGCAGATTAGCAGGGGTTTTCTATGGCTACACCTTC.

This chain connects TRBV19 to TRBJ1-2; 7 bases fit TRBD1. V lost 3 bases to trimming and J lost 3 bases; unmatched junction nucleotides: 4. The CDR3 is made up of 14 amino acids. Per germline, CDR1 LNHDA and CDR2 SQIVND (reference sequence). The CDR3 sequence: CASSIARGDYGYTF. In DNA, the CDR3 is TGTGCCAGTAGTATTGCCAGGGGGGACTATGGCTACACCTTC.

The CDR3 DNA follows: TGCAGCGTACTACCGGGACTAGCGGGGGGGACCACAGATACGCAGTATTTT. Encoded protein: CSVLPGLAGGTTDTQYF. The V and J genes are TRBV29-1 and TRBJ2-3; TRBD2 aligns across 16 bases. The CDR3 is 17 residues long. With V trimmed by 6 bases and J by 2 bases, 8 bases remained unmatched. Germline lookup yields CDR1 SQVTM and CDR2 ANQGSEA.

The V gene is TRBV4-1, the J gene TRBJ2-3, with D perhaps matching TRBD2 (7 bases). The CDR3 spans 16 residues. Trimming took 1 base from V and 7 from J, leaving 18 bases between them. Germline CDR1 reads MGHRA; CDR2 reads YSYEKL. The CDR3 DNA sequence: TGCGCCAGCAGCCAAGCAGAGGGGGGGCATGAAAATACGCAGTATTTT. Protein sequence: CASSQAEGGHENTQYF.

The chain has TRBV6-5 and TRBJ1-5; D not resolved. Germline loops: CDR1 MNHEY, CDR2 SVGAGI. CDR3 length: 13 residues. V was cut by 0 bases and J by 10 bases, with 10 bases left in between. Here the CDR3 reads CASSYSSLPPQHF. For the CDR3, the DNA is TGTGCCAGCAGTTACTCGAGCTTACCCCCCCAGCATTTT.

The rearrangement uses TRBV7-2 and TRBJ1-1; 8 bases line up with TRBD1. The CDR3 sequence is 16 residues long. CDR1 SGHTA and CDR2 FQGNSA come from the germline V gene. The V and J ends lost 5 bases and 5 bases, in that order; junction bases with no gene match: 13. In nucleotides, the CDR3 is TGTGCCAGCAGCCTAGGGGGCCTGGGGACAGGAACTGAAGCTTTCTTT. Amino acid sequence: CASSLGGLGTGTEAFF.

This chain uses TRBV19 with TRBJ1-1; D unclear. The CDR3 is 14 residues long. Trimming stripped 11 bases from V and 1 base from J, with 17 bases between. CDR1 and CDR2 from the germline V gene are LNHDA and SQIVND (reference sequence). CDR3 coding DNA: TGTGCCTCTCAGTTTCGGGTGGAGAACACTGAAGCTTTCTTT. As protein: CASQFRVENTEAFF.

The count of this clone is one. J is TRBJ1-1 and V is TRBV9; 7 nucleotides match TRBD1. CDR3 size: 15 residues. Germline loops: CDR1 SGDLS, CDR2 YYNGEE. The trim removed 1 base at V and 4 bases at J, leaving 7 bases unmatched. The CDR3 nucleotides read TGTGCCAGCAGCGTAACCCCTGGACAGGCCACTGAAGCTTTCTTT. Protein product: CASSVTPGQATEAFF.

The rearrangement joins TRBV5-4 to TRBJ2-3; 8 bases are shared with TRBD2. Trimming took 4 bases from V and 4 from J; bases not matched to a gene: 11. The CDR3 covers 16 residues. Germline V gene data show CDR1 as SGHNT and CDR2 as YYREEE (reference sequence). The CDR3, as DNA: TGTGCCAGCAGCCTCAACGGGGGGGCCGGGGCAGATACGCAGTATTTT. As protein: CASSLNGGAGADTQYF. Full variable domain (remainder filled in from reference TRBV5-4 and TRBJ2-3): ETGVTQSPTHLIKTRGQQVTLRCSSQSGHNTVSWYQQALGQGPQFIFQYYREEENGRGNFPPRFSGLQFPNYSSELNVNALELDDSALYLCASSLNGGAGADTQYFGPGTRLTVL.

This chain links TRBV12-3 or TRBV12-4 with TRBJ1-3; no definite D call. The ends were cut back, 7 bases at V and 4 bases at J, with 11 bases in the middle. CDR3 length equals 13 residues. The CDR3 DNA reads TGTGCCAGCAATGGGCCCCCCGGAAACACCATATATTTT. Amino acids: CASNGPPGNTIYF.

The chain is built from TRBV4-3 and TRBJ1-1; tentatively, D is TRBD1 (5 bases). The CDR3 is 15 residues long. Looked up from germline, CDR1 is LGHNA and CDR2 is YSLEER. The V gene lost 0 bases and the J gene lost 3 bases, with 11 bases spanning the gap. CDR3 nucleotides: TGCGCCAGCAGCCAAGATGTACGGGGGGACACTGAAGCTTTCTTT. This gives the protein CASSQDVRGDTEAFF.

The chain joins TRBV4-1 to TRBJ1-3; maybe TRBD1 (5 bases). Trimming stripped 1 base from V and 0 bases from J, with 16 bases between. The germline V gene has CDR1 MGHRA and CDR2 YSYEKL. This CDR3 has 18 residues. CDR3: CASSQGWAGSLSGNTIYF. In nucleotides, the CDR3 is TGCGCCAGCAGCCAAGGATGGGCAGGGTCCCTCTCTGGAAACACCATATATTTT.

The chain is built from TRBV12-5 and TRBJ2-3, with 7 bases matching TRBD1. The V gene end was trimmed by 4 bases and the J gene end by 3 bases; junction bases not matched to a gene: 4. CDR1 is LGHNT, CDR2 FRNRAP, per germline. The CDR3 is 14 residues long. The chain's CDR3 is CASGWTGRTDTQYF. CDR3 DNA sequence: TGTGCTAGTGGTTGGACAGGTCGAACAGATACGCAGTATTTT.

This rearrangement joins TRBV19 to TRBJ2-1; D gene uncertain. V was shortened by 4 bases and J by 1 base, with 32 bases between the two germline ends. Germline loops: CDR1 LNHDA, CDR2 SQIVND (reference sequence). The CDR3 extends over 22 amino acids. The CDR3 loop is CASSTPNRFTQNPNLSYNEQFF. CDR3 nucleotides: TGTGCCAGTAGTACTCCCAACCGCTTTACCCAAAACCCCAACTTGTCCTACAATGAGCAGTTCTTC.

This chain links TRBV6-5 with TRBJ1-2; TRBD1 matches at 7 bases. With 2 bases clipped from V and 3 bases from J, the junction kept 6 bases outside the gene matches. The CDR3 extends over 15 amino acids. The germline CDR1 and CDR2 sequences are MNHEY and SVGAGI. The CDR3 DNA reads as TGTGCCAGCAGTTACCAAAACACAGGGGACTATGGCTACACCTTC. Encoded protein: CASSYQNTGDYGYTF.